This is a list of T cell receptor beta chains from one sample in a study of long-term antiretroviral therapy in people with HIV. Some clones are missing from TCRdb's copy, which holds only in-frame ones; the method was immunoSEQ multiplex PCR. The sample shows 25,000 to 35,000 clones, almost 95% of them seen only once. This material consisted of unsorted PBMCs, taken approximately 7.4 years after starting antiretroviral therapy. The origin of the receptors is a man aged 50 to 60 with HIV. The CDR3 runs from the conserved cysteine through the conserved F or W. D genes are given only for firm matches. Size is omitted from some rows. Given values are once, few, many or a class for expanded clones.

D gene,V gene,J gene,CDR3 length,clone size,CDR3 protein,CDR3 DNA
TRBD1,TRBV10-1,TRBJ2-1,13,.,CASRGSGQSEQFF,TGCGCCAGCAGAGGATCGGGACAGTCGGAGCAGTTCTTC
.,TRBV5-1,TRBJ2-1,14,.,CASSFGGAGNEQFF,TGCGCCAGCAGCTTCGGCGGGGCGGGCAATGAGCAGTTCTTC
TRBD1,TRBV11-2,TRBJ2-6,18,.,CASSFGTGGPSGANVLTF,TGTGCCAGCAGCTTCGGGACAGGGGGCCCCTCTGGGGCCAACGTCCTGACTTTC
TRBD1,TRBV25-1,TRBJ1-2,18,.,CASSESGTGVEGYRGYTF,TGTGCCAGCAGTGAATCGGGGACAGGGGTTGAAGGATATCGAGGCTACACCTTC
.,TRBV21-1,TRBJ2-3,13,.,CASSPSRGNTQYF,TGTGCCAGCAGCCCTTCCAGGGGGAATACGCAGTATTTT
TRBD2,TRBV19,TRBJ2-7,15,.,CATKTSGGAFGEQYF,TGTGCCACCAAGACTAGCGGGGGGGCGTTCGGCGAGCAGTACTTC
TRBD2,TRBV7-3,TRBJ2-3,16,.,CASSTGTRRSTDTQYF,TGTGCCAGCAGCACCGGGACTAGAAGGAGCACAGATACGCAGTATTTT
TRBD1,TRBV5-5,TRBJ2-2,17,.,CASSLEVRGRWSGELFF,TGTGCCAGCAGCTTAGAGGTCAGGGGGCGTTGGAGTGGGGAGCTGTTTTTT
.,TRBV27,TRBJ2-3,13,.,CASSLAGTDTQYF,TGTGCCAGCAGTTTAGCTGGCACAGATACGCAGTATTTT
.,TRBV19,TRBJ1-5,11,.,CASSTGKPQHF,TGTGCCAGTAGTACCGGGAAGCCCCAGCATTTT
TRBD2,TRBV6-5,TRBJ2-7,14,.,CASSSGGSSYEQYF,TGTGCCAGCAGTAGCGGGGGATCTTCCTACGAGCAGTACTTC
TRBD1,TRBV19,TRBJ1-1,14,once,CASSISGTGSEAFF,TGTGCCAGTAGTATCTCCGGGACAGGGAGTGAAGCTTTCTTT
TRBD2,TRBV6-5,TRBJ2-3,14,.,CASSYGLGTDTQYF,TGTGCCAGCAGTTACGGACTAGGCACAGATACGCAGTATTTT
TRBD1,TRBV6-4,TRBJ2-2,14,.,CASSEQGATGELFF,TGTGCCAGCAGTGAGCAGGGGGCCACCGGGGAGCTGTTTTTT
.,TRBV25-1,TRBJ2-7,14,once,CASSTAGDRYEQYF,TGTGCCAGCAGTACGGCAGGGGATCGCTACGAGCAGTACTTC
.,TRBV4-1,TRBJ2-3,16,.,CASSQDGRASTDTQYF,TGCGCCAGCAGCCAAGATGGACGCGCTAGCACAGATACGCAGTATTTT
TRBD2,TRBV14,TRBJ2-1,15,.,CASSQDAGGYNEQFF,TGTGCCAGCAGCCAAGATGCGGGGGGATACAATGAGCAGTTCTTC
.,TRBV19,TRBJ2-5,13,.,CASSIAGWQTQYF,TGTGCCAGTAGTATAGCGGGTTGGCAGACCCAGTACTTC
.,TRBV2,TRBJ2-3,13,.,CASFPGGTDTQYF,TGTGCCAGCTTTCCCGGGGGCACAGATACGCAGTATTTT
.,TRBV7-6,TRBJ2-7,13,.,CASSLASNYEQYF,TGTGCCAGCAGCTTAGCGAGCAACTACGAGCAGTACTTC
.,TRBV27,TRBJ1-6,14,.,CASSRGNNNSPLHF,TGTGCCAGCAGCCGGGGTAACAATAATTCACCCCTCCACTTT
TRBD1,TRBV19,TRBJ1-5,14,.,CASSTTGGNQPQHF,TGTGCCAGTAGTACGACAGGGGGCAATCAGCCCCAGCATTTT
.,TRBV10-3,TRBJ1-5,14,.,CAIRLQGPNQPQHF,TGTGCCATCAGGCTTCAGGGCCCTAATCAGCCCCAGCATTTT
.,TRBV19,TRBJ1-4,17,.,CAGSSGRVPQTNEKLFF,TGTGCCGGGAGTAGTGGTCGGGTACCGCAAACTAATGAAAAACTGTTTTTT
TRBD1,TRBV6-6,TRBJ2-3,15,once,CASSYLTGGKDTQYF,TGTGCCAGCAGTTACCTGACAGGGGGCAAAGATACGCAGTATTTT
TRBD1,TRBV27,TRBJ1-2,14,.,CASSPTGTNYGYTF,TGTGCCAGCAGCCCGACAGGGACGAACTATGGCTACACCTTC
TRBD1,TRBV6-5,TRBJ2-7,14,.,CASSYAGGRGEQYF,TGTGCCAGCAGTTACGCAGGGGGCAGAGGCGAGCAGTACTTC
.,TRBV20-1,TRBJ1-1,11,.,CSASGRAEAFF,TGCAGTGCTAGTGGCAGGGCCGAAGCTTTCTTT
TRBD2,TRBV5-6,TRBJ2-2,17,.,CASSLWGGGANTGELFF,TGTGCCAGCAGCTTGTGGGGCGGGGGTGCGAACACCGGGGAGCTGTTTTTT
.,TRBV5-4,TRBJ2-7,16,.,CASSLPQGRGSYEQYF,TGTGCCAGCAGCTTGCCCCAGGGTAGGGGCTCCTACGAGCAGTACTTC
.,TRBV4-2,TRBJ2-2,12,few,CASSRDTGELFF,TGTGCCAGCAGCAGGGACACCGGGGAGCTGTTTTTT
.,TRBV18,TRBJ1-4,15,.,CASSPLATTNEKLFF,TGTGCCAGCTCACCTCTTGCCACCACTAATGAAAAACTGTTTTTT
.,TRBV2,TRBJ2-7,14,.,CASSEAYGSYEQYF,TGTGCCAGCAGTGAAGCGTATGGCTCCTACGAGCAGTACTTC
.,TRBV5-8,TRBJ2-2,15,.,CASSLNRVGTGELFF,TGTGCCAGCAGCTTGAACAGGGTTGGCACCGGGGAGCTGTTTTTT
.,TRBV4-2,TRBJ1-1,11,.,CASRDQGVAFF,TGTGCCAGCAGGGACCAGGGTGTAGCTTTCTTT
TRBD1,TRBV6-5,TRBJ1-2,14,few,CASSEGQGSYGYTF,TGTGCCAGCAGCGAGGGACAGGGGAGCTATGGCTACACCTTC
TRBD2,TRBV30,TRBJ2-7,17,.,CAWGRRLAGGSSYEQYF,TGTGCCTGGGGAAGGAGACTAGCGGGCGGAAGCTCCTACGAGCAGTACTTC
TRBD2,TRBV7-2,TRBJ2-7,14,.,CASSLGLAGHEQYF,TGTGCCAGCAGCCTGGGACTAGCGGGCCACGAGCAGTACTTC
.,TRBV28,TRBJ2-7,10,.,CATKNYEQYF,TGTGCCACCAAAAATTACGAGCAGTACTTC
.,TRBV9,TRBJ1-3,16,.,CASSATQGNSGNTIYF,TGTGCCAGCAGCGCCACCCAAGGGAACTCCGGAAACACCATATATTTT
.,TRBV11-2,TRBJ2-7,15,.,CASSLAAGVSYEQYF,TGTGCCAGCAGCTTAGCGGCAGGGGTCTCCTACGAGCAGTACTTC
.,TRBV7-8,TRBJ2-3,13,.,CASRYSVTDTQYF,TGTGCCAGCAGGTACTCAGTGACAGATACGCAGTATTTT
.,TRBV5-4,TRBJ2-3,16,.,CASSSGDTRTYGTQYF,TGTGCCAGCAGCTCCGGGGATACTAGGACTTATGGGACGCAGTATTTT
TRBD2,TRBV14,TRBJ2-7,17,.,CASPGTSGYYPSYEQYF,TGTGCCAGCCCCGGGACTAGCGGGTATTACCCCTCCTACGAGCAGTACTTC
.,TRBV30,TRBJ1-1,15,.,CAWSAVWEANTEAFF,TGTGCCTGGAGTGCGGTTTGGGAAGCGAACACTGAAGCTTTCTTT
.,TRBV6-5,TRBJ1-1,15,.,CASSFRGALNTEAFF,TGTGCCAGCAGTTTCCGGGGCGCCCTGAACACTGAAGCTTTCTTT
.,TRBV19,TRBJ2-2,14,.,CASSMLPSTGELFF,TGTGCCAGTAGTATGCTACCCTCCACCGGGGAGCTGTTTTTT
.,TRBV9,TRBJ2-2,15,once,CASSVDVPWTGELFF,TGTGCCAGCAGCGTAGATGTCCCCTGGACCGGGGAGCTGTTTTTT
TRBD1,TRBV19,TRBJ1-1,15,.,CASSMDRGLNTEAFF,TGTGCCAGTAGTATGGACAGGGGATTGAACACTGAAGCTTTCTTT
.,TRBV30,TRBJ2-3,17,.,CAWSVLRSGVGVDTQYF,TGTGCCTGGAGTGTATTGAGGTCGGGGGTTGGTGTAGATACGCAGTATTTT
.,TRBV5-5,TRBJ2-1,14,.,CASSFRDTDDEQFF,TGTGCCAGCAGCTTCCGGGACACCGACGATGAGCAGTTCTTC
TRBD2,TRBV4-3,TRBJ2-2,15,.,CASSQVGLAVGELFF,TGCGCCAGCAGCCAAGTTGGACTAGCAGTCGGGGAGCTGTTTTTT
.,TRBV9,TRBJ2-3,13,.,CASSVGGMDTQYF,TGTGCCAGCAGCGTAGGGGGAATGGATACGCAGTATTTT
.,TRBV27,TRBJ2-1,15,.,CASRTTSWSYNEQFF,TGTGCCAGCAGAACGACTAGTTGGTCCTACAATGAGCAGTTCTTC
TRBD1,TRBV4-3,TRBJ1-4,15,.,CASSLSGTGDEKLFF,TGCGCCAGCAGCCTTTCCGGGACAGGGGACGAAAAACTGTTTTTT
.,TRBV10-2,TRBJ1-1,15,.,CASSESPPGYTEAFF,TGCGCCAGCAGTGAGTCCCCCCCGGGGTACACTGAAGCTTTCTTT
.,TRBV5-4,TRBJ1-3,14,.,CASSLQGSGNTIYF,TGTGCCAGCAGCCTACAGGGCTCTGGAAACACCATATATTTT
TRBD1,TRBV19,TRBJ2-7,15,.,CASSISQGAPYEQYF,TGTGCCAGTAGTATTTCTCAGGGGGCTCCCTACGAGCAGTACTTC
TRBD2,TRBV6-1,TRBJ2-3,17,.,CASSVRVPAGGGDTQYF,TGTGCCAGCAGTGTCAGGGTGCCAGCGGGGGGCGGGGATACGCAGTATTTT